The entry below describes one T cell receptor (beta chain). The data stem from a study of blood T cell repertoires in COVID-19. As for the study in general: T cells, B-cell-depleted T cells, or PBMCs provided the cDNA or gDNA that served as material.

Germline assignment: CDR1 MGHRA and CDR2 YSYEKL. The CDR3 totals 14 residues. J was trimmed by 0 bases and V by 3 bases; bases with no gene match: 0. The data were produced by immunoSEQ multiplex PCR, yet TCRdb's version contains in-frame clones alone and is incomplete. Of roughly 100,000 clones in the sample, around 86% were seen once. The J gene is TRBJ2-3, the V gene TRBV4-1; 7 bases match TRBD1. The sequence derives from a human donor in a cohort sampled during active COVID-19. The sample taken for sequencing was peripheral blood. DNA of the CDR3: TGCGCCAGCAGCCAGACAGGGAGCACAGATACGCAGTATTTT. This encodes CASSQTGSTDTQYF.